This TCR beta chain was profiled in a study of regulatory T cells in long-lasting Graves disease. The study, taken as a whole, reports: Among samples with persistent disease, TRBV28, TRBJ1-2 and TRBJ2-5 were favored.

With respect to this clonotype: The antigen remains unidentified.

V was cut by 3 bases and J by 4 bases, with 11 bases left in between. The CDR3 spans 13 residues. The germline V gene encodes CDR1 DFQATT and CDR2 SNEGSKA (reference sequence). Time point here: newly diagnosed GD, antithyroid drugs for less than 3 months. From RNA extracted from PBMCs, the TCR library was made. HTBI primers from iRepertoire and Arm-PCR of CDR3 regions yielded the TCR beta libraries. TCRdb passed the multiplex PCR reads through MiXCR, listing each CDR3 protein once. The table has approximately 540,000 distinct CDR3 sequences, around 11% seen once. This same sample was also taken into another study, of T cells in Graves' hyperthyroidism and ophthalmopathy. That source notes: First-round RT-PCR with HTBI primers amplified the TCR CDR3 region. The model made its ophthalmopathy prediction, and onset followed a median 6.5 months later.

Material: peripheral blood mononuclear cells (PBMCs), obtained at new diagnosis, from a patient treated with antithyroid drugs. The receptor's source is a woman aged 25 to 39 with Graves disease. The V and J genes are TRBV20-1 and TRBJ2-3, with a weak D call TRBD2 (6 bases). CDR3 loop: CSASRGGSDTQYF. CDR3 coding DNA: TGCAGTGCTAGTAGGGGAGGTTCAGATACGCAGTATTTT.